This T cell receptor (beta chain) was sequenced for a study of beta chain features in type 1 diabetes. Regarding the study as a whole: Fewer junction insertions and more nucleotide deletions appeared in type 1 diabetes patients. Moderately but significantly shorter TCRB CDR3s were found in Type 1 diabetes patients in all four CD4+ subsets. Any role of HLA type in TCRB rearrangement remained unresolved here.

This clone was found a few times. What it recognizes is unknown. Stem cell-like memory, regulatory, central memory and naive CD4+ cells were sorted via CD45RO/CCR7/CD25/CD127/CD95/CD27. Sequenced material consisted of expressed TCRB transcripts (all of the isolated RNA was reverse transcribed). Some clones are missing from TCRdb's copy, which holds only in-frame ones; the method was immunoSEQ multiplex PCR. The sample lists about 150,000 clones, 6.5% to 8.5% occurring once. CDR1 SEHNR and CDR2 FQNEAQ come from the germline V gene (reference sequence). V shed 2 bases and J shed 4 bases, with 13 bases lying between them. The CDR3 is made up of 15 amino acids.

The chain joins TRBV7-9 to TRBJ2-3; D unclear. The receptor was isolated from a man between 18 and 35 years old with type 1 diabetes. Material: central memory CD4+ T cells from blood. The CDR3 DNA sequence: TGTGCCAGCAGCTTATATGAGGATGCGGCAGATACGCAGTATTTT. Its protein is CASSLYEDAADTQYF.